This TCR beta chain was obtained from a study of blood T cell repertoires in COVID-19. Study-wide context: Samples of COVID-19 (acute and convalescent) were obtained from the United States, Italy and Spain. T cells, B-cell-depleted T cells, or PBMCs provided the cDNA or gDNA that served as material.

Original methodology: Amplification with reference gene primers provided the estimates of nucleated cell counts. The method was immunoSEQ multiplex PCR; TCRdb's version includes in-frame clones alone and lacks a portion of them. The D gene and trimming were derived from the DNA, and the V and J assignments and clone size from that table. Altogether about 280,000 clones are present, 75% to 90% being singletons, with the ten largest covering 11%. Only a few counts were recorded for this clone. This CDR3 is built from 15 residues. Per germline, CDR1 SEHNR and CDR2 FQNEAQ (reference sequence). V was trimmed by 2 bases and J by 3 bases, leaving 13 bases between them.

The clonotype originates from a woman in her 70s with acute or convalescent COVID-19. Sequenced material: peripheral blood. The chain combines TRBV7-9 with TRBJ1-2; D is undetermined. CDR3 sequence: CASSLSIAPYYGYTF. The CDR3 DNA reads TGTGCCAGCAGCTTATCGATCGCGCCATACTATGGCTACACCTTC.